This TCR beta chain stems from a study of identifying expanded T cells in peripheral blood. The repertoire was sequenced with immunoSEQ multiplex PCR; TCRdb's copy has only in-frame clones and lacks some. This repertoire shows about 130,000 clones, 86% found once; its top ten account for approximately 8.9%. This clone was seen just once. The sequencing sample was made of blood. The sequence was obtained from a person between 18 and 69 years old in good health.

CDR3 in amino acids: CASTPGGSGSVKTQYF. The CDR3 DNA is TGTGCCAGCACCCCAGGGGGTAGCGGGAGCGTAAAGACCCAGTACTTC. The rearrangement joins TRBV7-8 to TRBJ2-5; 9 bases agree with TRBD2. The V and J ends lost 7 bases and 6 bases, in that order; junction bases with no gene match: 15. This CDR3 has 16 amino acids. Per germline, CDR1 SGHVS and CDR2 FQNEAQ.